Following are 8 T cell receptor beta chains from one sample sequenced in a study of T cells in localized non-small cell lung cancer. Libraries were prepared by immunoSEQ multiplex PCR; TCRdb keeps only in-frame clonotypes and omits some of them. The sample includes 45,000 or so clones, 86% of them seen just once. The source material was PBMCs, sampled before any cancer treatment. Receptors were obtained from a man aged 40-75 years with stage II lung adenocarcinoma.

A single count supports this clone. The rearrangement links TRBV13 to TRBJ2-7; 8 bases are shared with TRBD1. CDR1 and CDR2 from the germline V gene are PRHDT and FYEKMQ (reference sequence). The CDR3 is 13 amino acids. CDR3 DNA sequence: TGTGCCAGCAGCCTAGGACAGGGATTCGAGCAGTACGTC. Protein: CASSLGQGFEQYV.

Remarks on this clone: Given a much more abundant clone one base away, this may be a read error. J is TRBJ1-1 and V is TRBV13; D may be TRBD1 (5 bases). This CDR3 has 14 residues. Germline assignment: CDR1 PRHDT and CDR2 FYEKMQ (reference sequence). CDR3 in DNA: TGTGCCAGCAGCTTAGAAGGGCAGGGCGCTGAAGCTTCCTTT. Protein: CASSLEGQGAEASF.

The genes are TRBV6-5 and TRBJ2-3; 8 positions match TRBD2. The V gene's germline CDR1 is MNHEY and CDR2 SVGAGI. The CDR3 is 15 amino acids. Trimming took 0 bases from V and 5 from J; bases not matched to a gene: 4. CDR3 in DNA: TGTGCCAGCAGTTACTCGATAGCGGGGAAAGATACGCAGTATTTT. Its protein is CASSYSIAGKDTQYF.

The chain is built from TRBV29-1 and TRBJ2-3; 13 nucleotides line up with TRBD2. Germline-derived CDR1 and CDR2 are SQVTM and ANQGSEA. V dropped 6 bases and J dropped 8; count of bases not matched to a gene: 8. The CDR3 sequence is 14 residues long. Here the CDR3 reads CSVGTSGGEGTQYF. The CDR3 bases are TGCAGCGTGGGTACTAGCGGGGGGGAGGGTACGCAGTATTTT.

The chain joins TRBV6-5 to TRBJ2-2; 10 nucleotides match TRBD1. V lost 3 bases to trimming and J lost 2 bases; unmatched junction nucleotides: 3. Germline V gene data show CDR1 as MNHEY and CDR2 as SVGAGI. The CDR3 length is 16 residues. The CDR3 DNA reads TGTGCCAGCAGTTATGGGGACAGGGGAAACACCGGGGAGCTGTTTTTT. Translated: CASSYGDRGNTGELFF.

The genes are TRBV21-1 and TRBJ2-5; the tabulated D call, TRBD2, remains unverified against the DNA. TRBV21-1 is flagged as a pseudogene. This CDR3 has 12 amino acids. For the CDR3, the DNA is TGTGCCAGCAGACCTTCCGCGGAGACCCAGTACTTC. It specifies CASRPSAETQYF.

The gene calls are TRBV5-4 and TRBJ2-7; 10 bases are a match to TRBD2. This CDR3 spans 15 amino acids. V trimming: 4 bases; J trimming: 5 bases; junction bases outside the gene matches: 9. Germline CDR1 reads SGHNT; CDR2 reads YYREEE (reference sequence). The CDR3 is CASSVLPGTSDEQYV. In DNA, the CDR3 is TGTGCCAGCAGCGTGTTGCCCGGGACTAGCGACGAGCAGTACGTC.

V usage is TRBV28 and J usage is TRBJ2-6; D is uncertain. V was pared by 2 bases and J by 1 base, with 6 bases between. Germline V gene data show CDR1 as MDHEN and CDR2 as SYDVKM. This CDR3 is built from 15 residues. CDR3 in amino acids: CASSLRRSGANVLTF. The CDR3 nucleotides are TGTGCCAGCAGTTTACGAAGGTCTGGGGCCAACGTCCTGACTTTC.